The rows below give T cell receptor beta chains drawn from one sample of a study of cytomegalovirus exposure and HLA in healthy donors. The protocol was immunoSEQ multiplex PCR, while the TCRdb copy is restricted to in-frame clones and leaves out a portion. The sample records 130,000 or so clones, about 70% being singletons. Sequenced input: PBMCs. The receptor source for this set is a middle-aged woman in good health and CMV-seropositive. The CDR3 runs from the conserved cysteine through the conserved F or W. D genes are given only for firm matches. Clone size is given for some rows only: seen once, a few or many times, or a class if the clone is expanded.

j_call: TRBJ1-1; clone_size: -; d_call: -; v_call: TRBV6-4; cdr3_nt: TGTGCCAGCAGGAGGGAGTTGAACACTGAAGCTTTCTTT; cdr3_aa: CASRRELNTEAFF
j_call: TRBJ2-2; clone_size: -; d_call: TRBD1; v_call: TRBV10-3; cdr3_nt: TGTGCCATCAGTTCGACAGGGAAGAACACCGGGGAGCTGTTTTTT; cdr3_aa: CAISSTGKNTGELFF
j_call: TRBJ1-6; clone_size: -; d_call: -; v_call: TRBV2; cdr3_nt: TGTGCCAGCAGTGCGGCGGACAGTAATTCACCCCTCCACTTT; cdr3_aa: CASSAADSNSPLHF
j_call: TRBJ1-1; clone_size: -; d_call: -; v_call: TRBV5-4; cdr3_nt: TGTGCCAGCAGCTGGGGGGGCAGCCCGGAAGCTTTCTTT; cdr3_aa: CASSWGGSPEAFF
j_call: TRBJ1-1; clone_size: -; d_call: -; v_call: TRBV30; cdr3_nt: TGTGCCTGGTCAAAATGGACGGGGACTGAAGCTTTCTTT; cdr3_aa: CAWSKWTGTEAFF
j_call: TRBJ2-2; clone_size: -; d_call: TRBD1; v_call: TRBV15; cdr3_nt: TGTGCCACCAGCACTTTTGAGGACAGGAGACGCGGGGAGCTGTTTTTT; cdr3_aa: CATSTFEDRRRGELFF
j_call: TRBJ2-1; clone_size: -; d_call: -; v_call: TRBV28; cdr3_nt: TGTGCCAGCAGTTTATGGGGCGGGCACAATGAGCAGTTCTTC; cdr3_aa: CASSLWGGHNEQFF
j_call: TRBJ2-7; clone_size: -; d_call: TRBD1; v_call: TRBV7-9; cdr3_nt: TGTGCCAGCAGCTCCGAGACAGGGCTCGAGCAGTACTTC; cdr3_aa: CASSSETGLEQYF
j_call: TRBJ1-1; clone_size: -; d_call: -; v_call: TRBV7-2; cdr3_nt: TGTGCCAGCAGCTTGATTTCAGGGGCGAACACTGAAGCTTTCTTT; cdr3_aa: CASSLISGANTEAFF
j_call: TRBJ2-5; clone_size: few; d_call: -; v_call: TRBV6-5; cdr3_nt: TGTGCCAGCAGTCCTACTTGGGCCCAAGAGACCCAGTACTTC; cdr3_aa: CASSPTWAQETQYF
j_call: TRBJ2-6; clone_size: -; d_call: TRBD2; v_call: TRBV4-1; cdr3_nt: TGCGCCAGCGGGGGGGGGTCGGGGGCCAACGTCCTGACTTTC; cdr3_aa: CASGGGSGANVLTF
j_call: TRBJ1-3; clone_size: -; d_call: -; v_call: TRBV4-1; cdr3_nt: TGCGCCAGCAGCCCGTCTGACAGAACCTCTGGAAACACCATATATTTT; cdr3_aa: CASSPSDRTSGNTIYF
j_call: TRBJ1-2; clone_size: -; d_call: TRBD1; v_call: TRBV4-3; cdr3_nt: TGCGCCAGCCAGCCGCGGACAGGGGGCGCCGTTACCTATGGCTACACCTTC; cdr3_aa: CASQPRTGGAVTYGYTF
j_call: TRBJ2-5; clone_size: few; d_call: -; v_call: TRBV2; cdr3_nt: TGTGCCAGCAGTGAAGGGAGAGGGGGAGTAGAGACCCAGTACTTC; cdr3_aa: CASSEGRGGVETQYF
j_call: TRBJ2-1; clone_size: -; d_call: TRBD2; v_call: TRBV9; cdr3_nt: TGTGCCAGCAGCGTAGTCAGCGGGGCCATAGAGCAGTTCTTC; cdr3_aa: CASSVVSGAIEQFF
j_call: TRBJ2-1; clone_size: -; d_call: TRBD1; v_call: TRBV6-1; cdr3_nt: TGTGCCAGCAGGGACAGGGGACCCTACAATGAGCAGTTCTTC; cdr3_aa: CASRDRGPYNEQFF
j_call: TRBJ2-7; clone_size: -; d_call: TRBD2; v_call: TRBV14; cdr3_nt: TGTGCCAGCAGCCCCGGTAGCGGGGAATCCTACGAGCAGTACTTC; cdr3_aa: CASSPGSGESYEQYF
j_call: TRBJ1-2; clone_size: -; d_call: TRBD1; v_call: TRBV7-9; cdr3_nt: TGTGCCAGCCGGAAGAATCAGGGGGACGGCTACACCTTC; cdr3_aa: CASRKNQGDGYTF
j_call: TRBJ1-1; clone_size: -; d_call: TRBD1; v_call: TRBV6-5; cdr3_nt: TGTGCCAGCAGACAGGGGGCCGAAGCTTTCTTT; cdr3_aa: CASRQGAEAFF
j_call: TRBJ1-2; clone_size: few; d_call: -; v_call: TRBV7-9; cdr3_nt: TGTGCCAGCAGCTTGCCCTTTGACAGCCCCTATGGCTACACCTTC; cdr3_aa: CASSLPFDSPYGYTF
j_call: TRBJ1-1; clone_size: -; d_call: -; v_call: TRBV6-4; cdr3_nt: TGTGCCAGCAAGGAGGATTGGAACACTGAAGCTTTCTTT; cdr3_aa: CASKEDWNTEAFF
j_call: TRBJ1-6; clone_size: -; d_call: TRBD1; v_call: TRBV7-9; cdr3_nt: TGTGCCAGCAGTAGGACAGGGGGCGATTCACCCCTCCACTTT; cdr3_aa: CASSRTGGDSPLHF
j_call: TRBJ2-7; clone_size: -; d_call: TRBD1; v_call: TRBV5-6; cdr3_nt: TGTGCCAGCGGACGGGACAGGGGGTCCTACGAGCAGTACTTC; cdr3_aa: CASGRDRGSYEQYF
j_call: TRBJ2-3; clone_size: -; d_call: -; v_call: TRBV29-1; cdr3_nt: TGCAGCGTGCCGTTTGGGGCGGCGGATACGCAGTATTTT; cdr3_aa: CSVPFGAADTQYF
j_call: TRBJ1-1; clone_size: -; d_call: TRBD1; v_call: TRBV7-6; cdr3_nt: TGTGCCAGCAGCCAACCGGGACAGGGGAACACTGAAGCTTTCTTT; cdr3_aa: CASSQPGQGNTEAFF
j_call: TRBJ2-1; clone_size: -; d_call: -; v_call: TRBV5-1; cdr3_nt: TGCGCCAGCAGCTTGGATCATAATGAGCAGTTCTTC; cdr3_aa: CASSLDHNEQFF
j_call: TRBJ1-1; clone_size: -; d_call: -; v_call: TRBV5-1; cdr3_nt: TGCGCCAGCAGCTTGGGAGGGAACACTGAAGCTTTCTTT; cdr3_aa: CASSLGGNTEAFF
j_call: TRBJ1-6; clone_size: few; d_call: -; v_call: TRBV5-1; cdr3_nt: TGCGCCAGCAGCTTGGCAAGAGAAACGGGTTCACCCCTCCACTTT; cdr3_aa: CASSLARETGSPLHF
j_call: TRBJ2-3; clone_size: -; d_call: -; v_call: TRBV23-1; cdr3_nt: TGCGCCAGCAGTCCCCCAGGAGGGGAGGATACGCAGTATTTT; cdr3_aa: CASSPPGGEDTQYF
j_call: TRBJ2-3; clone_size: -; d_call: -; v_call: TRBV2; cdr3_nt: TGTGCCAGCTTCGTGACAGTAGCGGACGGGGATACGCAGTATTTT; cdr3_aa: CASFVTVADGDTQYF
j_call: TRBJ2-2; clone_size: -; d_call: -; v_call: TRBV15; cdr3_nt: TGTGCCACCAGCAGAGACGACTACCAGGAAAACACCGGGGAGCTGTTTTTT; cdr3_aa: CATSRDDYQENTGELFF
j_call: TRBJ1-2; clone_size: -; d_call: -; v_call: TRBV5-6; cdr3_nt: TGTGCCAGCAGCTTCAGTCCCAGTCTAGTCAACTATGGCTACACCTTC; cdr3_aa: CASSFSPSLVNYGYTF
j_call: TRBJ1-3; clone_size: -; d_call: -; v_call: TRBV7-2; cdr3_nt: TGTGCCAGCAGCCGTACAGGGTTCTCTGGAAACACCATATATTTT; cdr3_aa: CASSRTGFSGNTIYF
j_call: TRBJ1-2; clone_size: -; d_call: TRBD1; v_call: TRBV2; cdr3_nt: TGTGCCAGCAGTGAGCCCGGGACAGGGCGAGGCTACACCTTC; cdr3_aa: CASSEPGTGRGYTF
j_call: TRBJ1-2; clone_size: few; d_call: TRBD1; v_call: TRBV18; cdr3_nt: TGTGCCAGCTCACCAAGCCCCCGGGACAGGGACTACACCTTC; cdr3_aa: CASSPSPRDRDYTF
j_call: TRBJ1-5; clone_size: -; d_call: -; v_call: TRBV6-5; cdr3_nt: TGTGCCATCAGAGGGGACAACGGGAATCAGCCCCAGCATTTT; cdr3_aa: CAIRGDNGNQPQHF
j_call: TRBJ1-1; clone_size: -; d_call: -; v_call: TRBV11-3; cdr3_nt: TGTGCCAGCAGCGCCTCCGGGACAAACACTGAAGCTTTCTTT; cdr3_aa: CASSASGTNTEAFF
j_call: TRBJ1-5; clone_size: -; d_call: -; v_call: TRBV6-5; cdr3_nt: TGTGCCAGCAGTTTAGGGGAGGAAGGACAGCCCCAGCATTTT; cdr3_aa: CASSLGEEGQPQHF